What follows is one T cell receptor beta chain and its context. Its antigen remains unknown. Lactation, pregnancy, other autoimmune disease or uncontrolled infection led to exclusion of patients. This entry belongs to a study of T cells in Graves' hyperthyroidism and ophthalmopathy. Study-wide results and limits: Most thyroid-expanded clonotypes above 0.001 were also found in blood. Onset of ophthalmopathy came a median 6.5 months after the model predicted it.

The CDR3 regions of TCR beta were amplified from RNA transcripts. First-round RT-PCR with HTBI primers amplified the TCR CDR3 region. TCRdb re-derived calls from the multiplex PCR reads in MiXCR, one entry per CDR3 protein. This table has under 350,000 distinct CDR3 sequences, over 20% appearing once. The CDR3 has 15 amino acids. V was trimmed by 0 bases and J by 8 bases, leaving 15 bases between them. Germline V lookup: CDR1 SGHTS, CDR2 YDEGEE. The rearrangement joins TRBV5-8 to TRBJ2-4; maybe TRBD2 (7 bases). The clonotype originates from a woman aged 50 to 60 with Graves' hyperthyroidism. The specimen was blood. The CDR3 here is CASSLARGGVDIQYF. The CDR3, as DNA: TGTGCCAGCAGCTTGGCAAGGGGGGGAGTAGACATTCAGTACTTC.